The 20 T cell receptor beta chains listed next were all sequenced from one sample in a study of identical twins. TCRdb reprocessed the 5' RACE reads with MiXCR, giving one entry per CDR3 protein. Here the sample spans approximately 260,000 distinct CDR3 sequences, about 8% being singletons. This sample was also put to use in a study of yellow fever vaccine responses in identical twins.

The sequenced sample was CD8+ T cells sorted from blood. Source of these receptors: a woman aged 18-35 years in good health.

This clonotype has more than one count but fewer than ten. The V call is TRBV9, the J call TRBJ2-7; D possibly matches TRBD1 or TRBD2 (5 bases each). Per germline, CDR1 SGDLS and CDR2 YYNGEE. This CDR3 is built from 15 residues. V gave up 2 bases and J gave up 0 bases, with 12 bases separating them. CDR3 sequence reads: CASSVAGTVSYEQYF. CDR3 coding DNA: TGTGCCAGCAGCGTCGCCGGGACGGTCTCCTACGAGCAGTACTTC. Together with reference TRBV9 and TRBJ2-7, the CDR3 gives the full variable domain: DSGVTQTPKHLITATGQRVTLRCSPRSGDLSVYWYQQSLDQGLQFLIQYYNGEERAKGNILERFSAQQFPDLHSELNLSSLELGDSALYFCASSVAGTVSYEQYFGPGTRLTVT.

CDR3 coding DNA: TGTGCCAGCCTTCGGATGGGCTATGGCTACACCTTC. This gives the protein CASLRMGYGYTF. This chain links TRBV19 with TRBJ1-2, with no clear D. In germline, CDR1 is LNHDA, CDR2 SQIVND (reference sequence). The CDR3 has 12 residues. Trimming shortened V by 9 bases and J by 4 bases, and 12 bases separated the two germline ends.

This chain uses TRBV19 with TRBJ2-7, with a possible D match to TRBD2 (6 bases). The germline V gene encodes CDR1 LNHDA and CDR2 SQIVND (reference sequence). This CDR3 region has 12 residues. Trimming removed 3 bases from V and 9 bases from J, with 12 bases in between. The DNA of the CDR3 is TGTGCCAGTAGTATTGGAGGGGCTCCGCAGTACTTC. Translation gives CASSIGGAPQYF.

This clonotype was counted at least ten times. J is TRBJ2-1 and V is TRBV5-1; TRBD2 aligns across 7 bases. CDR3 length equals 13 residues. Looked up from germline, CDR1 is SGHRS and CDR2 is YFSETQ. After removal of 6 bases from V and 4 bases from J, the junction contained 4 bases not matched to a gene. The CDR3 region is CASNRRGYNEQFF. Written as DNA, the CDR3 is TGCGCCAGCAACAGGCGGGGGTACAATGAGCAGTTCTTC.

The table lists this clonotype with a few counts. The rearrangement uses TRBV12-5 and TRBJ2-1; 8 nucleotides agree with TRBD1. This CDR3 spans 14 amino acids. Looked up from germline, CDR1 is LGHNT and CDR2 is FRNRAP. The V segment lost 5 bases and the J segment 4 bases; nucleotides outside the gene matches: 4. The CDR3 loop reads CASGQGAEYNEQFF. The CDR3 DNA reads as TGTGCTAGTGGTCAGGGGGCTGAATACAATGAGCAGTTCTTC. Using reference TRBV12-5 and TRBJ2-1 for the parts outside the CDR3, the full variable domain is DARVTQTPRHKVTEMGQEVTMRCQPILGHNTVFWYRQTMMQGLELLAYFRNRAPLDDSGMPKDRFSAEMPDATLATLKIQPSEPRDSAVYFCASGQGAEYNEQFFGPGTRLTVL.

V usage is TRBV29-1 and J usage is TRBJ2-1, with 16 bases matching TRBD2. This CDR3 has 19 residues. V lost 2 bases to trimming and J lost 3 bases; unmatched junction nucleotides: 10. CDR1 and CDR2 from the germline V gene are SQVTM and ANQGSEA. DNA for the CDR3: TGCAGCGTTGAAAGCCCCTCGGGACTAGCGGGAGGGTTCTACAATGAGCAGTTCTTC. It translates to CSVESPSGLAGGFYNEQFF.

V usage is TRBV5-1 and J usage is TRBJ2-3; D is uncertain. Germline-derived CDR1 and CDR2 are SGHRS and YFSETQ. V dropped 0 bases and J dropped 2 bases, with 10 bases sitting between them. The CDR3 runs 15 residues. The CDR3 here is CASSLELGYTDTQYF. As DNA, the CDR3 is TGCGCCAGCAGCTTGGAGCTGGGATACACAGATACGCAGTATTTT.

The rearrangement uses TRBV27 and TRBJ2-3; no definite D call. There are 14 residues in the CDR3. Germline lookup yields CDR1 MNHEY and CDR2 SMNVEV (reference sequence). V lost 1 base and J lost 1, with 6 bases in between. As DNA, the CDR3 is TGTGCCAGCAGTTTATACCAGGGCACAGATACGCAGTATTTT. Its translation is CASSLYQGTDTQYF.

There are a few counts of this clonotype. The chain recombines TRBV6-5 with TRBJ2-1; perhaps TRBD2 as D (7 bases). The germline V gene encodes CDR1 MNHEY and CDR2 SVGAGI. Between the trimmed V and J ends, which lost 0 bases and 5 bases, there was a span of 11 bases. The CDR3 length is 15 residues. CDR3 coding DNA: TGTGCCAGCAGTTACTCGAGGGGGGGCAACAATGAGCAGTTCTTC. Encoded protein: CASSYSRGGNNEQFF.

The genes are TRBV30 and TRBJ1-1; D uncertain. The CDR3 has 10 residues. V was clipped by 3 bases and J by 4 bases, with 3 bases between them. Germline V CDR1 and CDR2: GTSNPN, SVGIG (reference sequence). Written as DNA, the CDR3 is TGTGCCTGGAGGGGCACTGAAGCTTTCTTT. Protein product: CAWRGTEAFF.

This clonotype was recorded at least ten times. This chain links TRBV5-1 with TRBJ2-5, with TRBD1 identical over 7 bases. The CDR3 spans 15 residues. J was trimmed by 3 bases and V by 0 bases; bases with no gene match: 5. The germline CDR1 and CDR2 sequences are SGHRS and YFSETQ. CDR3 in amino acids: CASSLVQDRKETQYF. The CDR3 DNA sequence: TGCGCCAGCAGCTTGGTCCAGGACAGGAAAGAGACCCAGTACTTC.

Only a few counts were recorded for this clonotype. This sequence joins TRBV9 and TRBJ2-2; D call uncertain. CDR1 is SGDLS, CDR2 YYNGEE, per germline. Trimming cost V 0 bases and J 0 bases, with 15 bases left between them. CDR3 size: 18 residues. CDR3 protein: CASSVEVWANSNTGELFF. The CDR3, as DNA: TGTGCCAGCAGCGTAGAGGTCTGGGCTAACTCGAACACCGGGGAGCTGTTTTTT.

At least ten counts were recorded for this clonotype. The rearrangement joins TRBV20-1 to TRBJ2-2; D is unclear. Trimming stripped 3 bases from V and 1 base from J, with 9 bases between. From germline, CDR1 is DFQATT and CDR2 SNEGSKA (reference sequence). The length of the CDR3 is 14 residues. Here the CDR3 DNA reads TGCAGTGCTAGCGTAGCCTGGAACACCGGGGAGCTGTTTTTT. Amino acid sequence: CSASVAWNTGELFF.

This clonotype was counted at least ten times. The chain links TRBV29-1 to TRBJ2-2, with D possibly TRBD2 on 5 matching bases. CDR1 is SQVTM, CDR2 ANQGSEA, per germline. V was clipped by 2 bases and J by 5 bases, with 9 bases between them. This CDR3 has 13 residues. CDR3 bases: TGCAGCGTTGAACGGGGAGAAACCGGGGAGCTGTTTTTT. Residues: CSVERGETGELFF.

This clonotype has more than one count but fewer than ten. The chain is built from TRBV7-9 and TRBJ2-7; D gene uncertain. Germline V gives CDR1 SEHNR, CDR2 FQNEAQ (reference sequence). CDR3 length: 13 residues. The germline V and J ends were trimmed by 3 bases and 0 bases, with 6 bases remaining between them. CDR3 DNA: TGTGCCAGCAGCTTCGGGTACTCCTACGAGCAGTACTTC. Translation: CASSFGYSYEQYF.

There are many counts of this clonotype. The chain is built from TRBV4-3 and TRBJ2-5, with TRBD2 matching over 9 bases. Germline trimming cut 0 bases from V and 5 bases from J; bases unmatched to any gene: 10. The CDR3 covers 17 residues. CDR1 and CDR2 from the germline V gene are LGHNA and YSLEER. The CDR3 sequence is CASSQDFAGGPEETQYF. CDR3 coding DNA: TGCGCCAGCAGCCAAGATTTTGCGGGAGGGCCGGAGGAGACCCAGTACTTC.

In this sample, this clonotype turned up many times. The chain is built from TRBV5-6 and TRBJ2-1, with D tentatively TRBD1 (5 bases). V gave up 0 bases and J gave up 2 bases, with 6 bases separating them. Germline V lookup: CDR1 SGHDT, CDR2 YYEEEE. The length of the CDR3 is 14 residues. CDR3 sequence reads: CASSLGQPYNEQFF. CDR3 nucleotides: TGTGCCAGCAGCTTGGGACAGCCCTACAATGAGCAGTTCTTC.

The CDR3 here is CASSLDRGPTNEKLFF. CDR3 coding DNA: TGTGCCAGCAGCTTAGACAGGGGGCCAACTAATGAAAAACTGTTTTTT. This rearrangement joins TRBV7-8 to TRBJ1-4, with 9 bases that match TRBD1. J was trimmed by 0 bases and V by 1 base; bases with no gene match: 0. Per the germline V gene, CDR1 is SGHVS and CDR2 is FQNEAQ. This CDR3 has 16 amino acids.

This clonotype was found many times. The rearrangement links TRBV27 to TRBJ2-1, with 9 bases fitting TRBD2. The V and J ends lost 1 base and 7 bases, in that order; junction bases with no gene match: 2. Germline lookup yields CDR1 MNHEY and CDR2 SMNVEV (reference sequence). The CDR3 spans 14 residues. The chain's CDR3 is CASSLWLAGNEQFF. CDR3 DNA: TGTGCCAGCAGTTTATGGCTAGCGGGGAATGAGCAGTTCTTC.

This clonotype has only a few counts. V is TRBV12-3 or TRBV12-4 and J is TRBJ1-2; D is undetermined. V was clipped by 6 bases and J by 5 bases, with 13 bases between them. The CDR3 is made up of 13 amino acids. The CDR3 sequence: CASSLTLLYGYTF. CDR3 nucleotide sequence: TGTGCCAGCAGCCTGACACTTCTTTATGGCTACACCTTC.